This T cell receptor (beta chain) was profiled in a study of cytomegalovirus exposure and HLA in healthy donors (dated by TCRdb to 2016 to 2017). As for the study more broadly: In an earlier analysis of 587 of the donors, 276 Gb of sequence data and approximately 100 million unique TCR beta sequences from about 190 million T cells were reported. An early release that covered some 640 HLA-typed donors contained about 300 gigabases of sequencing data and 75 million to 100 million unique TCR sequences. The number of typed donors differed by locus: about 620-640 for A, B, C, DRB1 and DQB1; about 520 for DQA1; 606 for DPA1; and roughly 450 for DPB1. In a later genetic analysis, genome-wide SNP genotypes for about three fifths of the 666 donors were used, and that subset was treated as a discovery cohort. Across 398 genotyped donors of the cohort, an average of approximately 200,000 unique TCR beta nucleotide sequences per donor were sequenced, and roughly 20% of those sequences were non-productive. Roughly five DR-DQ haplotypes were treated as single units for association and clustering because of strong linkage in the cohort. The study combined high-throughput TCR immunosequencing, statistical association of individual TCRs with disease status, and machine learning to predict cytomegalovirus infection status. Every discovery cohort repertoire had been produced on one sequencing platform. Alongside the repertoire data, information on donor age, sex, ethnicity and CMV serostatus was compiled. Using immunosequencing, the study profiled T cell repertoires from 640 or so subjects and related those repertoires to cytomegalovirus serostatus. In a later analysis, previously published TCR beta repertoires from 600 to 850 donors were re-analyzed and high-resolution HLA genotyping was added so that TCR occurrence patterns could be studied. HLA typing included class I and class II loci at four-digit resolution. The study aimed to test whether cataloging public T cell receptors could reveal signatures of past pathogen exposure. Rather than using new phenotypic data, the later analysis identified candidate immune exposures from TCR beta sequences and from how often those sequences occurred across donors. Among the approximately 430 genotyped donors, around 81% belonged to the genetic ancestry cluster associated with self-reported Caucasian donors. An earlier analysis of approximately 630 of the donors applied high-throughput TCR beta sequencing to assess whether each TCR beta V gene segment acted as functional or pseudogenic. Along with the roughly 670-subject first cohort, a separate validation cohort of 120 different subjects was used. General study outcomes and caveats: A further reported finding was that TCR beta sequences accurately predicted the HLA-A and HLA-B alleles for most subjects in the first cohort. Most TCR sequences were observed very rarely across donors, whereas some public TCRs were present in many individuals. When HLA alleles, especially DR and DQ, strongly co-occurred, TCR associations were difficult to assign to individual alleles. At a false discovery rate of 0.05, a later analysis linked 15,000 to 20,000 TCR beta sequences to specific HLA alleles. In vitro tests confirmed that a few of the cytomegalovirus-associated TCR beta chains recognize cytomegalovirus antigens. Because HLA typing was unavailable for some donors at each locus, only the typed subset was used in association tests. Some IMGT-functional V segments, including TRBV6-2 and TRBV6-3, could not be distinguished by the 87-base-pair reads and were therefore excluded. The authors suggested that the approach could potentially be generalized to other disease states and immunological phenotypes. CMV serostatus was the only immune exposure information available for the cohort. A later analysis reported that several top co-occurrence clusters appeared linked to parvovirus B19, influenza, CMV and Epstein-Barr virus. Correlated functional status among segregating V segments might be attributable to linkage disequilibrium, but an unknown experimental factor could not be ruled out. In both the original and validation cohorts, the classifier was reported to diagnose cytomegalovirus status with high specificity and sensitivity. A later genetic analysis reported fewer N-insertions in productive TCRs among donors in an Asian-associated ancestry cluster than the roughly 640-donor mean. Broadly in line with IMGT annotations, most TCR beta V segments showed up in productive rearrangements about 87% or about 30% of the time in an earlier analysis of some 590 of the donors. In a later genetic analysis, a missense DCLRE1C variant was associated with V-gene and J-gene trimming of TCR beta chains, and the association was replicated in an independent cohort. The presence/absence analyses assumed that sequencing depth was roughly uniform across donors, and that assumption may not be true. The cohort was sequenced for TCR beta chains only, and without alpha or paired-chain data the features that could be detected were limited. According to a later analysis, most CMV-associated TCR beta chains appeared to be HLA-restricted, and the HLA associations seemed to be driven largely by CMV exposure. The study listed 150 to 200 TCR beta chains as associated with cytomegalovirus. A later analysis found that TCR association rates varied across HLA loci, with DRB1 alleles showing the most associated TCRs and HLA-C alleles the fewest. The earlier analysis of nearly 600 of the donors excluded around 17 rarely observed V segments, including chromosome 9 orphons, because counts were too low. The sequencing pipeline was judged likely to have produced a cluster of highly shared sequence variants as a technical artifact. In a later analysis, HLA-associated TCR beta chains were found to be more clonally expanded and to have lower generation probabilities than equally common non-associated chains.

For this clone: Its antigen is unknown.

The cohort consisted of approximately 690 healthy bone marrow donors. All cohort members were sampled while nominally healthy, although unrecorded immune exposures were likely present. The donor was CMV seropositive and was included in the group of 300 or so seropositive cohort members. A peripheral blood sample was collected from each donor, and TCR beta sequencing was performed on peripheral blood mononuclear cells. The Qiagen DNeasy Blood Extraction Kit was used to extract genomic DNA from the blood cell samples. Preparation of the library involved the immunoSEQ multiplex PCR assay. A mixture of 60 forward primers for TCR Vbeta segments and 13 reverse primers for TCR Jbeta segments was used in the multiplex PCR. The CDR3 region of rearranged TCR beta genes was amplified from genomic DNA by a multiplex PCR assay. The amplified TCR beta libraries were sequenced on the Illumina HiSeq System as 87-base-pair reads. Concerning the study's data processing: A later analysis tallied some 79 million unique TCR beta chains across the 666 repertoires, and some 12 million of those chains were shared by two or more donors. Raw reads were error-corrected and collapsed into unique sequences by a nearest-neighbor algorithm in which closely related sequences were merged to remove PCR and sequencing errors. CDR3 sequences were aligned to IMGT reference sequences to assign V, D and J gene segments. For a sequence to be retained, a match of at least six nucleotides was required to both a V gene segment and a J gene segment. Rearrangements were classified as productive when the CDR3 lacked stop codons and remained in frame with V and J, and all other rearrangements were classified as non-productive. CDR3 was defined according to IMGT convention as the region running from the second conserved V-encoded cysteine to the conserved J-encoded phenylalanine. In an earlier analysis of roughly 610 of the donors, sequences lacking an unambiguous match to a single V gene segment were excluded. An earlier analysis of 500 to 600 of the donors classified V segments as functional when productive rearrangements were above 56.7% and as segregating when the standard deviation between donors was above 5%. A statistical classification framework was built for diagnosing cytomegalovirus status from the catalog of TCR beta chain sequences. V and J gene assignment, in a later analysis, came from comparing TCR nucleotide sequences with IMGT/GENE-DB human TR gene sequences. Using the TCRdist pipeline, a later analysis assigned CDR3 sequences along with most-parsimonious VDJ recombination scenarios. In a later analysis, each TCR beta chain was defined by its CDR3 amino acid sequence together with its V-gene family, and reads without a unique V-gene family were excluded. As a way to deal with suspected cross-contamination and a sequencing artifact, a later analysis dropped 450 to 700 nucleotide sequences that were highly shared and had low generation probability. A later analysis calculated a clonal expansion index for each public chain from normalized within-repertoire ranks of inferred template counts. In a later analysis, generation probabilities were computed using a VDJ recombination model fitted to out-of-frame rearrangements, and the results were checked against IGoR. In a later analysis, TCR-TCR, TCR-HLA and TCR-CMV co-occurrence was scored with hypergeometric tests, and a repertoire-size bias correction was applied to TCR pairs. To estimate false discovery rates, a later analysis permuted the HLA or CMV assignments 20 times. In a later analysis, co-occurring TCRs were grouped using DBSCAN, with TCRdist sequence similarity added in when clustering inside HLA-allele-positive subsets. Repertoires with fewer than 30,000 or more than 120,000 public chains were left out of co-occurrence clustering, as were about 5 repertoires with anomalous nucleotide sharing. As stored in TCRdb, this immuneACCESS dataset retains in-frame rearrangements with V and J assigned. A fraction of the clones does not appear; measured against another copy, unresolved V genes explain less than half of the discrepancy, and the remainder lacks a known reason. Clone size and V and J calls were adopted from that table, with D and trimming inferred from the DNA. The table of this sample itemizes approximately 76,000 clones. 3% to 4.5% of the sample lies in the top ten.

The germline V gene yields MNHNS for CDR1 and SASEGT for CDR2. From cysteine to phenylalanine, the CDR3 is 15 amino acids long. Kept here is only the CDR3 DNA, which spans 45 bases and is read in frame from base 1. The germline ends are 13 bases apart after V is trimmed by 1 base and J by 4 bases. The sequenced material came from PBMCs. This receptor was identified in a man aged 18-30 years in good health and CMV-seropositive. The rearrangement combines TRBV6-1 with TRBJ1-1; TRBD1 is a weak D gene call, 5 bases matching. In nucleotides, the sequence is TGTGCCAGCAGTGAAGTGGGAGGGGAGGGCACTGAAGCTTTCTTT. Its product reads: CASSEVGGEGTEAFF.